Shown below are 17 T cell receptor beta chains from a single sample sequenced in a study of blood T cell repertoires in COVID-19 (dated by TCRdb to 2020 to 2021). Library prep was done by the immunoSEQ multiplex PCR assay. In TCRdb, the immuneACCESS table is reduced to in-frame sequences with V and J assigned. These tables do not hold every clone; where another copy was compared, an unresolved V gene accounts for under half, and the others remain unexplained. The sample data list about 170,000 clones, and roughly 91% of these were observed just once. 3.5% to 5% of the sample lies in the top ten. The sample was peripheral blood. Receptors were obtained from a woman aged 45-65 years with acute or convalescent COVID-19.

CDR3 sequence (DNA): TGTGCCAGCAGCGTAAGAGGAAGGGAGTTTGGGACCGGGGAGCTGTTTTTT. Its protein product is CASSVRGREFGTGELFF. The V gene is TRBV9, the J gene TRBJ2-2; weak D call: TRBD2 (5 bases). The V end lost 1 base, the J end lost 5 bases, and 18 bases lay between the germline ends. Looked up from germline, CDR1 is SGDLS and CDR2 is YYNGEE. The CDR3 consists of 17 residues.

The chain links TRBV11-2 to TRBJ1-4, with 9 bases matching TRBD1. Germline CDR1 reads SGHAT; CDR2 reads FQNNGV. Trimming took 3 bases from V and 9 from J; bases not matched to a gene: 11. CDR3 size: 16 residues. For the CDR3, the DNA is TGTGCCAGCAGCTTGGACCCCGGGACAGGGCGACAAAAACTGTTTTTT. This translates into CASSLDPGTGRQKLFF.

The J gene is TRBJ2-7, the V gene TRBV27; D might be TRBD1 (6 bases). The length of the CDR3 is 15 residues. From germline, CDR1 is MNHEY and CDR2 SMNVEV (reference sequence). V lost 1 base, J lost 3 bases, and 13 bases lay in between. CDR3 protein: CASSLYYREDYEQYF. In nucleotides, the CDR3 is TGTGCCAGCAGTTTATATTACAGGGAAGACTACGAGCAGTACTTC.

This clone was detected once. This chain links TRBV12-5 with TRBJ2-3; no clear D. The V gene lost 5 bases and the J gene lost 10 bases, with 16 bases spanning the gap. Germline V gives CDR1 LGHNT, CDR2 FRNRAP. The CDR3 runs 13 residues. The CDR3 DNA reads TGTGCTAGTGGTCCCGCCGATACCGGTGCGCAGTATTTT. Translating gives CASGPADTGAQYF.

CDR3 residues: CASSLFSGEAFF. In nucleotides, the CDR3 is TGTGCCAGCAGCTTATTTTCGGGTGAAGCTTTCTTT. This sequence joins TRBV7-2 and TRBJ1-1; unclear D gene. The CDR3 runs 12 residues. V was trimmed by 2 bases and J by 7 bases, leaving 8 bases between them. In germline, CDR1 is SGHTA, CDR2 FQGNSA.

This clone has a single count. The J gene is TRBJ1-1, the V gene TRBV30; 7 bases align to TRBD1. CDR1 GTSNPN and CDR2 SVGIG come from the germline V gene (reference sequence). Losses at the gene ends were 7 bases for V and 1 base for J; bases not matched to a gene: 6. This CDR3 contains 13 residues. In DNA, the CDR3 is TGTGCCTTCTCGGACAGGAGGAACACTGAAGCTTTCTTT. Residues: CAFSDRRNTEAFF.

The CDR3 is CASSLGVMRETGELFF. As DNA, the CDR3 is TGTGCCAGCAGCTTAGGAGTCATGAGAGAGACCGGGGAGCTGTTTTTT. The V and J genes are TRBV7-2 and TRBJ2-2, with no clear D. Per germline, CDR1 SGHTA and CDR2 FQGNSA. The CDR3 is 16 residues long. Trimming removed 1 base at V and 5 bases at J, with 14 bases between.

In regard to this clone: Other DNA sequences of this sample code for an identical CDR3. V and J are TRBV2 and TRBJ2-2, with 8 bases matching TRBD1. The V gene's germline CDR1 is SNHLY and CDR2 FYNNEI. The CDR3 length is 14 residues. Germline trimming cut 4 bases from V and 4 bases from J; bases unmatched to any gene: 2. CDR3 DNA: TGTGCCAGCAGTGCAGACAGGGGCACCGGGGAGCTGTTTTTT. Its translation: CASSADRGTGELFF.

The chain recombines TRBV30 with TRBJ1-5, with a possible D match to TRBD1 (6 bases). V was cut by 0 bases and J by 6 bases, with 15 bases left in between. Germline V gene sequence: CDR1 GTSNPN, CDR2 SVGIG (reference sequence). The CDR3 loop spans 15 amino acids. The CDR3 loop reads CAWSVQGGFGQPQHF. CDR3 sequence (DNA): TGTGCCTGGAGTGTACAGGGAGGGTTCGGTCAGCCCCAGCATTTT.

The rearrangement links TRBV10-3 to TRBJ2-7, with 7 positions matching TRBD1. This CDR3 spans 12 amino acids. The trim removed 8 bases at V and 4 bases at J, leaving 5 bases unmatched. Looked up from germline, CDR1 is ENHRY and CDR2 is SYGVKD. The CDR3 DNA is TGTGCCATCGGGGACAGTTCGTACGAGCAGTACTTC. It codes for CAIGDSSYEQYF.

This chain links TRBV19 with TRBJ1-1, with D possibly TRBD1 on 5 matching bases. Trimming stripped 8 bases from V and 0 bases from J, with 19 bases between. The CDR3 is 16 amino acids. The germline V gene encodes CDR1 LNHDA and CDR2 SQIVND (reference sequence). The CDR3 nucleotides are TGTGCCAGTCGGCTCAGGGAGGAATACATGAACACTGAAGCTTTCTTT. It translates to CASRLREEYMNTEAFF.

This clone has just one count. This chain links TRBV29-1 with TRBJ1-1, with 10 nucleotides matching TRBD1. CDR3 size: 16 residues. Germline V gene lookup returns CDR1 SQVTM and CDR2 ANQGSEA. Losses at the gene ends were 5 bases for V and 3 bases for J; bases not matched to a gene: 12. DNA for the CDR3: TGCAGCGTTCAAAGGACAGGGGGTGTAAAAGACACTGAAGCTTTCTTT. Amino acids: CSVQRTGGVKDTEAFF.

This clone was observed a single time. The chain recombines TRBV19 with TRBJ1-2; perhaps TRBD1 as D (6 bases). Germline V lookup: CDR1 LNHDA, CDR2 SQIVND (reference sequence). This CDR3 is built from 14 residues. Trimming took off 2 bases at V and 3 bases at J, with 10 bases between the two ends. The CDR3 sequence is CASSISSGDYGYTF. CDR3 DNA: TGTGCCAGTAGTATATCATCAGGGGACTATGGCTACACCTTC.

The chain has TRBV29-1 and TRBJ2-3; the match to TRBD2 covers 13 bases. V lost 8 bases to trimming and J lost 6 bases; unmatched junction nucleotides: 5. CDR1 and CDR2 (germline): SQVTM, ANQGSEA. This CDR3 contains 13 residues. The CDR3: CSLLAGGLDTQYF. For the CDR3, the DNA is TGCAGCTTACTAGCGGGGGGGCTGGATACGCAGTATTTT.

The chain is built from TRBV7-8 and TRBJ1-1; D ambiguous. The V end lost 1 base, the J end lost 0 bases, and 6 bases lay between the germline ends. The CDR3 has 14 amino acids. The germline CDR1 and CDR2 sequences are SGHVS and FQNEAQ. The CDR3 coding sequence is TGTGCCAGCAGCTTAGGAGGCATGAACACTGAAGCTTTCTTT. Translating gives CASSLGGMNTEAFF.

The chain links TRBV7-2 to TRBJ2-5; D gene ambiguous. CDR1 and CDR2 (germline): SGHTA, FQGNSA. Trimming pared 4 bases from V and 5 bases from J, leaving 20 bases between. The CDR3 is 16 residues long. CDR3 in DNA: TGTGCCAGCAGCTCGCTGGCCCTAATAACACAGGAGACCCAGTACTTC. Protein sequence: CASSSLALITQETQYF.

The chain couples TRBV5-1 to TRBJ2-4, with 8 bases matching TRBD1. The V gene's germline CDR1 is SGHRS and CDR2 YFSETQ. This CDR3 is built from 15 residues. V lost 0 bases, J lost 9 bases, and 8 bases stayed unmatched. CDR3 DNA sequence: TGCGCCAGCAGCTTGGCCGCGACAGGGGAAGGCATTCAGTACTTC. This translates into CASSLAATGEGIQYF.